The 31 T cell receptor beta chains below come from one sample, sequenced in a study of blood T cell repertoires in COVID-19. The table came from immunoSEQ multiplex PCR; TCRdb's copy has only in-frame clones and leaves some out. The sample holds just under 350,000 clones, almost 90% seen once. Sequenced sample: peripheral blood. Source of these receptors: a woman aged 70-85 years with COVID-19, enrolled during active disease.

This clone was counted a single time. J is TRBJ2-1 and V is TRBV30; weak D call: TRBD1 (7 bases). The CDR3 has 10 residues. Germline CDR1 is GTSNPN and CDR2 is SVGIG (reference sequence). V gave up 8 bases and J gave up 12 bases, with 14 bases separating them. The chain's CDR3 is CATEQGGQFF. The CDR3 DNA reads TGTGCCACGGAGCAGGGGGGGCAGTTCTTC.

The chain combines TRBV30 with TRBJ1-3; TRBD1 agrees at 7 bases. CDR3 size: 14 residues. Germline V gene lookup returns CDR1 GTSNPN and CDR2 SVGIG (reference sequence). The J segment lost 4 bases and the V segment lost 3 bases, leaving 6 bases of the junction unmatched. Here the CDR3 reads CAWRPQGGGNTIYF. DNA for the CDR3: TGTGCCTGGAGACCCCAGGGGGGCGGAAACACCATATATTTT.

The V gene is TRBV3-1 (or the pseudogene TRBV3-2), the J gene TRBJ1-2, with D possibly being TRBD1 (6 bases). Germline lookup yields CDR1 LGHDT and CDR2 YNNKEL (reference sequence). Trimming took off 0 bases at V and 5 bases at J, with 10 bases between the two ends. This CDR3 has 14 residues. CDR3 region: CASSQDKGVYGYTF. CDR3 in DNA: TGTGCCAGCAGCCAAGATAAGGGGGTATATGGCTACACCTTC.

The chain combines TRBV24-1 with TRBJ2-1; D might be TRBD1 (6 bases). The V end lost 3 bases, the J end lost 7 bases, and 18 bases lay between the germline ends. CDR3 length equals 16 residues. CDR1 is KGHDR, CDR2 SFDVKD, per germline. In DNA form, the CDR3 reads TGTGCCACCAGTGATGAAAGGTCAGGGGCAAGAAATGAGCAGTTCTTC. Its translation is CATSDERSGARNEQFF.

J is TRBJ1-2 and V is TRBV24-1; tentative D call: TRBD1 (5 bases). V was trimmed by 6 bases and J by 10 bases, leaving 20 bases between them. The germline V gene encodes CDR1 KGHDR and CDR2 SFDVKD. This CDR3 spans 14 amino acids. The CDR3, as DNA: TGTGCCACCAGTCCCCGGGGGAAAATAGGGACCTACACCTTC. As protein: CATSPRGKIGTYTF.

The rearrangement joins TRBV6-6 to TRBJ2-1; tentatively, D is TRBD2 (7 bases). The germline V gene encodes CDR1 MNHNY and CDR2 SVGAGI (reference sequence). The CDR3 is 13 amino acids. V lost 5 bases, J lost 8 bases, and 13 bases lay in between. The DNA of the CDR3 is TGTGCCAGCAGTGTGGGGGGGCCATATGAGCAGTTCTTC. It codes for CASSVGGPYEQFF.

DNA for the CDR3: TGTGCCAGCAGCGTAAGTGTAGGGGAAAACCAGCCCCAGCATTTT. This translates into CASSVSVGENQPQHF. The V and J genes are TRBV9 and TRBJ1-5; the D gene is possibly TRBD1 (5 bases). Germline values: CDR1 SGDLS, CDR2 YYNGEE. The CDR3 runs 15 residues. Trimming cost V 1 base and J 7 bases, with 15 bases left between them. Drawing the rest from reference TRBV9 and TRBJ1-5, the complete variable domain is DSGVTQTPKHLITATGQRVTLRCSPRSGDLSVYWYQQSLDQGLQFLIQYYNGEERAKGNILERFSAQQFPDLHSELNLSSLELGDSALYFCASSVSVGENQPQHFGDGTRLSIL.

The chain recombines TRBV20-1 with TRBJ2-1; perhaps TRBD2 as D (5 bases). This CDR3 has 11 residues. Germline loops: CDR1 DFQATT, CDR2 SNEGSKA (reference sequence). V lost 3 bases to trimming and J lost 7 bases, with 7 bases between them. CDR3 nucleotides: TGCAGTGCTAGCGGGGAGAATGAGCAGTTCTTC. It is translated as CSASGENEQFF.

This clone was seen only once. The rearrangement links TRBV6-6 to TRBJ2-1; D unclear. Germline V lookup: CDR1 MNHNY, CDR2 SVGAGI (reference sequence). This CDR3 has 14 residues. The V end lost 6 bases, the J end lost 7 bases, and 16 bases lay between the germline ends. CDR3 sequence (DNA): TGTGCCAGCAGCTCTCCACCCCAGGCAAATGAGCAGTTCTTC. This gives the protein CASSSPPQANEQFF.

The chain recombines TRBV7-3 with TRBJ2-2, with D perhaps TRBD2 (6 bases). Trimming removed 6 bases from V and 4 bases from J, with 9 bases in between. Germline lookup yields CDR1 SGHTA and CDR2 FQGTGA. CDR3 length: 13 amino acids. CDR3 protein: CASRGGGTGELFF. CDR3 DNA sequence: TGTGCCAGCAGGGGAGGAGGCACCGGGGAGCTGTTTTTT.

Comments on this clone: The sample has other DNA sequences that encode this CDR3 too. The chain couples TRBV19 to TRBJ1-1, with D possibly matching TRBD1 (5 bases). The CDR3 totals 14 residues. V shed 1 base and J shed 4 bases, with 10 bases lying between them. CDR1 LNHDA and CDR2 SQIVND come from the germline V gene (reference sequence). As DNA, the CDR3 is TGTGCCAGTAGTATAGCCAGGGAGGGCACTGAAGCTTTCTTT. Amino acids: CASSIAREGTEAFF.

This sequence joins TRBV28 and TRBJ1-1; 7 bases map to TRBD1. The germline CDR1 and CDR2 sequences are MDHEN and SYDVKM. The junction had 7 bases not matched to a gene; V was cut back by 3 bases and J by 3 bases. The CDR3 is 15 amino acids. The DNA of the CDR3 is TGTGCCAGCAGTTTGGGGGGACAGAAACACACTGAAGCTTTCTTT. Amino acid sequence: CASSLGGQKHTEAFF.

This rearrangement joins TRBV3-1 (or the pseudogene TRBV3-2) to TRBJ1-6; a weak D match, TRBD1 (6 bases). The V gene lost 4 bases and the J gene lost 10 bases, with 14 bases spanning the gap. This CDR3 comprises 14 residues. Per the germline V gene, CDR1 is LGHDT and CDR2 is YNNKEL (reference sequence). The CDR3 DNA reads as TGTGCCAGCAGCCTCCGACAGGAGAACTCACCCCTCCACTTT. Protein sequence: CASSLRQENSPLHF.

The J gene is TRBJ2-3, the V gene TRBV5-6; 10 bases align to TRBD2. The CDR3 contains 14 residues. V shed 4 bases, J shed 5 bases, and the junction held 4 bases outside the gene matches. Germline CDR1 and CDR2: SGHDT and YYEEEE. This CDR3 reads CASSGGTSEDTQYF. CDR3 sequence (DNA): TGTGCCAGCAGCGGAGGGACTAGCGAAGATACGCAGTATTTT.

The chain recombines TRBV2 with TRBJ1-5; D is perhaps TRBD1 (5 bases). The germline V and J ends were trimmed by 4 bases and 5 bases, with 12 bases remaining between them. Looked up from germline, CDR1 is SNHLY and CDR2 is FYNNEI. CDR3 length: 14 residues. This CDR3 is CASSVETVYQPQHF. DNA for the CDR3: TGTGCCAGCAGTGTGGAGACAGTATATCAGCCCCAGCATTTT.

The chain links TRBV18 to TRBJ1-2, with 8 nucleotides matching TRBD1. The CDR3 has 15 residues. Trimming at V came to 2 bases and at J to 2 bases, leaving 4 bases not matched to a gene. CDR1 KGHSH and CDR2 LQKENI come from the germline V gene. CDR3 nucleotides: TGTGCCAGCTCACCAGGGCCAGGGGGCAACTATGGCTACACCTTC. Amino acid sequence: CASSPGPGGNYGYTF.

The CDR3 region has the DNA TGTGCCAGCAGTGAGAGGCGGGGGAGTGGCTACACCTTC. This translates into CASSERRGSGYTF. The rearrangement links TRBV6-1 to TRBJ1-2; TRBD1 might be the D (5 bases). This CDR3 comprises 13 residues. Germline V gene data show CDR1 as MNHNS and CDR2 as SASEGT. The ends were cut back, 3 bases at V and 7 bases at J, with 12 bases in the middle.

The chain joins TRBV27 to TRBJ1-3; D gene unclear. This CDR3 region has 13 residues. V was cut by 2 bases and J by 2 bases, with 4 bases left in between. The germline V gene has CDR1 MNHEY and CDR2 SMNVEV (reference sequence). The CDR3: CASSLLPGNTIYF. CDR3 DNA sequence: TGTGCCAGCAGTTTACTACCTGGAAACACCATATATTTT.

CDR3 protein: CASSFLRDRAYTF. DNA for the CDR3: TGTGCCAGCAGTTTCCTTCGGGACAGGGCCTACACCTTC. The chain combines TRBV12-3 or TRBV12-4 with TRBJ1-2; 9 bases map to TRBD1. The length of the CDR3 is 13 residues. J gave up 10 bases and V 3 bases, and 6 bases lay outside the gene matches.

The J gene is TRBJ2-7, the V gene TRBV4-3; D call uncertain. This CDR3 comprises 17 residues. Germline CDR1 LGHNA, CDR2 YSLEER. Between the trimmed V and J ends, which lost 0 bases and 5 bases, there was a span of 20 bases. The CDR3 reads CASSQDLFREAVDEQYF. CDR3 bases: TGCGCCAGCAGCCAAGATTTGTTCCGAGAGGCGGTCGACGAGCAGTACTTC.

This sequence joins TRBV27 and TRBJ1-2; no clear D. The CDR3 has 14 residues. Germline V CDR1 and CDR2: MNHEY, SMNVEV (reference sequence). The V end lost 0 bases, the J end lost 4 bases, and 9 bases lay between the germline ends. The CDR3 here is CASSLSHGGYGYTF. CDR3 sequence (DNA): TGTGCCAGCAGTTTATCCCACGGAGGCTATGGCTACACCTTC.

The genes are TRBV14 and TRBJ1-6, with 10 positions matching TRBD1. The CDR3 consists of 16 residues. The germline gives CDR1 SGHDN, CDR2 FVKESK. Trimming cost V 4 bases and J 10 bases; bases outside gene matches: 10. CDR3 sequence reads: CASSLLPGQGRSPLHF. The DNA for the CDR3 is TGTGCCAGCAGCCTTCTCCCGGGACAGGGGCGCTCACCCCTCCACTTT.

This clone is a singleton in its sample. The chain uses TRBV30 and TRBJ2-5, with D perhaps TRBD1 (5 bases). The CDR3 loop spans 15 amino acids. The germline V and J ends were trimmed by 0 bases and 2 bases, with 13 bases remaining between them. Germline V lookup: CDR1 GTSNPN, CDR2 SVGIG (reference sequence). CDR3 in DNA: TGTGCCTGGAGTGTAGGGCAGGGCGGACAAGAGACCCAGTACTTC. Protein sequence: CAWSVGQGGQETQYF.

This clone was picked up one time. The chain uses TRBV5-1 and TRBJ1-2; a weak D match, TRBD1 (5 bases). Germline loops: CDR1 SGHRS, CDR2 YFSETQ. The V end lost 2 bases, the J end lost 2 bases, and 13 bases lay between the germline ends. The CDR3 is 15 amino acids. The CDR3 protein is CASSLRPTVNYGYTF. The CDR3 region has the DNA TGCGCCAGCAGCTTAAGGCCGACAGTGAACTATGGCTACACCTTC.

The rearrangement joins TRBV27 to TRBJ1-6; D perhaps matches TRBD1 (6 bases). V lost 3 bases and J 5 bases, leaving 8 bases between the germline ends. CDR1 and CDR2 (germline): MNHEY, SMNVEV (reference sequence). The CDR3 covers 14 residues. CDR3 nucleotides: TGTGCCAGCAGTTTTTGGACAGATAATTCACCCCTCCACTTT. Encoded protein: CASSFWTDNSPLHF.

In the case of this clone: The sample contains more than one DNA sequence encoding this CDR3. This chain connects TRBV27 to TRBJ1-5; D uncertain. Per the germline V gene, CDR1 is MNHEY and CDR2 is SMNVEV (reference sequence). The CDR3 is made up of 14 amino acids. Trimming removed 2 bases from V and 3 bases from J, with 8 bases in between. CDR3: CASSLGALNQPQHF. For the CDR3, the DNA is TGTGCCAGCAGTTTAGGAGCGCTCAATCAGCCCCAGCATTTT.

This chain links TRBV7-9 with TRBJ1-2; 7 nucleotides line up with TRBD1. The CDR3 totals 13 residues. The junction had 4 bases not matched to a gene; V was cut back by 1 base and J by 8 bases. The germline V gene has CDR1 SEHNR and CDR2 FQNEAQ (reference sequence). The CDR3, as DNA: TGTGCCAGCAGCTTAGAGACAGGGCGCGGCTACACCTTC. Translation: CASSLETGRGYTF. The whole variable domain, filled in from reference TRBV7-9 and TRBJ1-2, reads DTGVSQNPRHKITKRGQNVTFRCDPISEHNRLYWYRQTLGQGPEFLTYFQNEAQLEKSRLLSDRFSAERPKGSFSTLEIQRTEQGDSAMYLCASSLETGRGYTFGSGTRLTVV.

The chain links TRBV27 to TRBJ1-1, with 8 nucleotides matching TRBD1. The J segment lost 5 bases and the V segment lost 5 bases, leaving 4 bases of the junction unmatched. The germline gives CDR1 MNHEY, CDR2 SMNVEV (reference sequence). This CDR3 comprises 13 residues. The CDR3 region has the DNA TGTGCCAGCAGTCTGACAGGGGAAACTGAAGCTTTCTTT. It encodes CASSLTGETEAFF.

The chain links TRBV9 to TRBJ2-4; 9 positions agree with TRBD2. This CDR3 spans 15 amino acids. Germline V gene data show CDR1 as SGDLS and CDR2 as YYNGEE. After removal of 4 bases from V and 8 bases from J, the junction contained 10 bases not matched to a gene. This chain's CDR3 is CASSSRGGASDIQYF. For the CDR3, the DNA is TGTGCCAGCAGCTCCCGCGGGGGGGCGTCTGACATTCAGTACTTC. The full variable domain, completed using reference TRBV9 and TRBJ2-4, is DSGVTQTPKHLITATGQRVTLRCSPRSGDLSVYWYQQSLDQGLQFLIQYYNGEERAKGNILERFSAQQFPDLHSELNLSSLELGDSALYFCASSSRGGASDIQYFGAGTRLSVL.

CDR3 sequence reads: CASSLGYAGLTDTQYF. CDR3 nucleotide sequence: TGCGCCAGCAGCTTGGGTTATGCGGGTCTCACAGATACGCAGTATTTT. The V call is TRBV5-1, the J call TRBJ2-3, with D possibly TRBD2 on 5 matching bases. This CDR3 is 16 amino acids long. Germline CDR1 is SGHRS and CDR2 is YFSETQ. The V and J ends lost 0 bases and 2 bases respectively, with 13 bases between them.

This clone was found once. The CDR3 bases are TGTGCCAGCAGTGAATGGACAGGGGGAACCGGGGAGCTGTTTTTT. Translated, it gives CASSEWTGGTGELFF. The V and J genes are TRBV25-1 and TRBJ2-2, with 10 bases identical to TRBD1. The CDR3 covers 15 residues. Trimming cost V 1 base and J 5 bases; bases outside gene matches: 1. The V gene's germline CDR1 is MGHDK and CDR2 SYGVNS.